One sample yielded the 24 T cell receptor beta chains listed below, sequenced in a study of T-cell reconstitution after alpha-beta-depleted transplantation in children. Preparing the TCRbeta library involved the use of unique molecular identifiers. TCRdb analysed the PCR reads with MiXCR anew, one entry per CDR3 protein. The data contain about 980,000 distinct CDR3 sequences, about 31% of them singletons. The source was PBMCs, mostly from graft donor cells, collected 360 days after TCRalphabeta/CD19-depleted stem cell transplant. The receptors shown here come from a boy in the first two years of life who had a stem cell transplant for SCID, so the T cells may come from the graft donor.

J is TRBJ2-2 and V is TRBV12-3 or TRBV12-4; TRBD1 aligns across 10 bases. CDR3 length: 17 residues. V gave up 1 base and J gave up 5 bases; unmatched junction bases: 7. The CDR3 nucleotides read TGTGCCAGCAGTTTAGGGACCGGGACAGGGGCAACCGGGGAGCTGTTTTTT. This encodes CASSLGTGTGATGELFF.

The chain combines TRBV11-2 with TRBJ2-3; 7 positions agree with TRBD2. Germline assignment: CDR1 SGHAT and CDR2 FQNNGV. This CDR3 spans 16 amino acids. The J segment lost 0 bases and the V segment lost 5 bases, leaving 8 bases of the junction unmatched. CDR3 residues: CASSQRPRGSTDTQYF. CDR3 nucleotides: TGTGCCAGCAGCCAACGACCGCGGGGGAGCACAGATACGCAGTATTTT.

This clonotype was detected only a few times. The J gene is TRBJ1-5, the V gene TRBV20-1; no definite D call. The CDR3 extends over 12 amino acids. The germline V gene encodes CDR1 DFQATT and CDR2 SNEGSKA (reference sequence). Trimming took 1 base from V and 3 from J, leaving 4 bases between them. The CDR3 region is CSARAPNQPQHF. The CDR3 DNA reads as TGCAGTGCTAGAGCCCCCAATCAGCCCCAGCATTTT.

The chain joins TRBV10-3 to TRBJ2-7; no firm D call. V dropped 0 bases and J dropped 1 base, with 13 bases sitting between them. From germline, CDR1 is ENHRY and CDR2 SYGVKD. This CDR3 has 16 residues. This CDR3 is CAISESWGGLSYEQYF. In DNA form, the CDR3 reads TGTGCCATCAGTGAGTCATGGGGTGGCCTTTCCTACGAGCAGTACTTC.

The V gene is TRBV3-1, the J gene TRBJ2-1, with D unresolved. The V end lost 5 bases, the J end lost 8 bases, and 13 bases lay between the germline ends. The CDR3 length is 13 residues. Germline V CDR1 and CDR2: LGHDT, YNNKEL (reference sequence). The chain's CDR3 is CASSKMVSYEQFF. The DNA of the CDR3 is TGTGCCAGCAGCAAAATGGTCAGCTATGAGCAGTTCTTC.

This clonotype was seen only a few times. J is TRBJ2-7 and V is TRBV20-1; possibly TRBD1 for D (5 bases). In germline, CDR1 is DFQATT, CDR2 SNEGSKA (reference sequence). There are 15 residues in the CDR3. V shed 0 bases and J shed 0 bases, with 12 bases lying between them. CDR3 protein: CSARDRRQSSYEQYF. CDR3 sequence (DNA): TGCAGTGCTAGAGATCGGAGACAGAGCTCCTACGAGCAGTACTTC.

V usage is TRBV4-1 and J usage is TRBJ2-1; 10 bases align to TRBD2. The CDR3 covers 17 residues. Germline V gene lookup returns CDR1 MGHRA and CDR2 YSYEKL. Trimming took 0 bases from V and 6 from J; bases not matched to a gene: 8. DNA for the CDR3: TGCGCCAGCAGCCAAGACCGCGGAGCGGGGGGGCGCAATGAGCAGTTCTTC. Translated, it gives CASSQDRGAGGRNEQFF.

The V call is TRBV20-1, the J call TRBJ2-5, with no clear D. The V gene lost 7 bases and the J gene lost 3 bases, with 6 bases spanning the gap. CDR3 length: 10 amino acids. Per the germline V gene, CDR1 is DFQATT and CDR2 is SNEGSKA (reference sequence). Here the CDR3 reads CSVKEETQYF. In nucleotides, the CDR3 is TGCAGTGTTAAGGAAGAGACCCAGTACTTC.

V gene TRBV28 combines with J gene TRBJ1-2; D is possibly TRBD1 (5 bases). Germline values: CDR1 MDHEN, CDR2 SYDVKM. This CDR3 has 14 residues. Trimming removed 2 bases at V and 5 bases at J, with 12 bases between. The CDR3 coding sequence is TGTGCCAGCAGTTTAGAGGACAACTCTTATGGCTACACCTTC. It codes for CASSLEDNSYGYTF.

V and J are TRBV5-1 and TRBJ1-6; the D gene is possibly TRBD1 (5 bases). Trimming removed 5 bases at V and 10 bases at J, with 10 bases between. The CDR3 runs 12 residues. The germline gives CDR1 SGHRS, CDR2 YFSETQ. The CDR3 loop is CASRDIRSPLHF. CDR3 in DNA: TGCGCCAGCAGGGACATACGATCACCCCTCCACTTT.

The chain has TRBV30 and TRBJ2-7; 8 nucleotides match TRBD2. This CDR3 region has 15 residues. Germline CDR1 is GTSNPN and CDR2 is SVGIG (reference sequence). V shed 5 bases and J 1 base; nucleotides not matched to a gene: 10. The CDR3 nucleotides are TGTGCCTGGCCCCTCGGGGGGGGCTCTTCCTACGAGCAGTACTTC. Protein sequence: CAWPLGGGSSYEQYF.

The chain joins TRBV4-3 to TRBJ1-5; weak D call: TRBD1 (5 bases). The V end lost 4 bases, the J end lost 5 bases, and 18 bases lay between the germline ends. This CDR3 has 16 residues. Germline CDR1 LGHNA, CDR2 YSLEER. The CDR3 reads CASSPTCAGDYQPQHF. DNA of the CDR3: TGCGCCAGCAGCCCGACCTGTGCTGGGGACTATCAGCCCCAGCATTTT.

The J gene is TRBJ2-7, the V gene TRBV7-9; D remains unclear. Germline-derived CDR1 and CDR2 are SEHNR and FQNEAQ (reference sequence). The CDR3 spans 16 residues. V gave up 4 bases and J gave up 2 bases, with 18 bases separating them. The chain's CDR3 is CASSSTYQDRPYEQYF. The CDR3 DNA is TGTGCCAGCAGCTCTACCTATCAAGACCGGCCCTACGAGCAGTACTTC.

This clonotype has at least ten counts. This rearrangement joins TRBV4-2 to TRBJ2-5; a possible D gene is TRBD2 (5 bases). CDR1 LGHNA and CDR2 YNFKEQ come from the germline V gene. The CDR3 runs to 15 residues. V was shortened by 0 bases and J by 2 bases, with 10 bases between the two germline ends. CDR3 sequence (DNA): TGTGCCAGCAGCCAAGAGGAGGCTGTACAAGAGACCCAGTACTTC. Its translation is CASSQEEAVQETQYF.

The table lists this clonotype with a few counts. This chain uses TRBV4-3 with TRBJ1-1; D call uncertain. Per germline, CDR1 LGHNA and CDR2 YSLEER. The CDR3 has 13 residues. V lost 0 bases and J 11 bases, leaving 13 bases between the germline ends. The CDR3: CASSQDIGERAFF. CDR3 DNA: TGCGCCAGCAGCCAAGACATCGGAGAAAGGGCTTTCTTT.

In its sample, this clonotype was seen a few times. The CDR3 coding sequence is TGCGCCAGCAGCCAAGGTTTAGCGACCTACAATGAGCAGTTCTTC. Its protein is CASSQGLATYNEQFF. The chain has TRBV4-1 and TRBJ2-1; weak D call: TRBD2 (5 bases). The CDR3 runs 15 residues. CDR1 and CDR2 from the germline V gene are MGHRA and YSYEKL. Deletions cut 1 base from V and 2 bases from J, with 9 bases between.

The chain links TRBV28 to TRBJ1-4, with D possibly TRBD1 on 5 matching bases. V was cut by 5 bases and J by 0 bases, with 19 bases left in between. The germline V gene has CDR1 MDHEN and CDR2 SYDVKM. There are 18 residues in the CDR3. For the CDR3, the DNA is TGTGCCAGCAGTCCCCGGGACCTCAACAAGGCAACTAATGAAAAACTGTTTTTT. Translation: CASSPRDLNKATNEKLFF.

This chain connects TRBV10-3 to TRBJ2-5; 9 bases are a match to TRBD2. This CDR3 comprises 15 residues. V was pared by 5 bases and J by 4 bases, with 8 bases of the junction left unmatched. Germline V gene lookup returns CDR1 ENHRY and CDR2 SYGVKD. The CDR3 DNA follows: TGTGCCATCAGTCTTCCGGGACTAGCCCCAGAGACCCAGTACTTC. Protein: CAISLPGLAPETQYF.

This clonotype was observed a handful of times. The V and J genes are TRBV6-1 and TRBJ2-2, with 11 nucleotides matching TRBD2. Per germline, CDR1 MNHNS and CDR2 SASEGT. V dropped 4 bases and J dropped 3; count of bases not matched to a gene: 7. The CDR3 is 17 amino acids. The DNA for the CDR3 is TGTGCCAGCAGTGTTCGACTAGCGGGGATGGACACCGGGGAGCTGTTTTTT. Its protein product is CASSVRLAGMDTGELFF.

This clonotype was detected only a few times. The V call is TRBV4-2, the J call TRBJ2-1; D gene ambiguous. V lost 0 bases to trimming and J lost 7 bases, with 10 bases between them. The CDR3 spans 14 residues. Germline V gene data show CDR1 as LGHNA and CDR2 as YNFKEQ. The CDR3 sequence: CASSQEDGVNEQFF. The CDR3 nucleotides are TGTGCCAGCAGCCAAGAGGACGGAGTGAATGAGCAGTTCTTC.

This clonotype came up a few times. The rearrangement joins TRBV2 to TRBJ2-1, with D perhaps TRBD1 or TRBD2 (6 bases each). The CDR3 covers 11 residues. Per germline, CDR1 SNHLY and CDR2 FYNNEI. The V and J ends lost 8 bases and 9 bases respectively, with 11 bases between them. The DNA of the CDR3 is TGTGCCAGCGGGGGGCCGACTGAGCAGTTCTTC. Translation gives CASGGPTEQFF.

In this sample, this clonotype turned up a few times. V gene TRBV27 combines with J gene TRBJ2-3; 7 bases line up with TRBD1. The CDR3 is made up of 14 amino acids. Germline CDR1 is MNHEY and CDR2 is SMNVEV (reference sequence). The ends lost 6 bases at V and 1 base at J; junction bases unmatched: 4. The CDR3 spells CASRSQGGTDTQYF. DNA for the CDR3: TGTGCCAGCAGGTCCCAGGGGGGCACAGATACGCAGTATTTT.

This chain joins TRBV27 and TRBJ1-5, with D possibly matching TRBD1 (5 bases). The CDR3 length is 14 residues. V shed 5 bases and J shed 6 bases, with 14 bases lying between them. Per the germline V gene, CDR1 is MNHEY and CDR2 is SMNVEV (reference sequence). The DNA for the CDR3 is TGTGCCAGCAGTCCCCGACAGACCACTCAGCCCCAGCATTTT. Translating gives CASSPRQTTQPQHF.

Comments on this clonotype: At one of its ends the junction is not consistent with the germline gene, which may arise from a read error. The chain combines TRBV6-1 with TRBJ1-5; D unresolved. Germline CDR1 is MNHNS and CDR2 is SASEGT. This CDR3 contains 14 residues. The CDR3 loop reads CASSRYASDQPQHF. In DNA, the CDR3 is TGTGCCAGCAGTCGCTACGCTAGCGATCAGCCCCAGCATTTT.